This T cell receptor (beta chain) was documented in a study of T cell responses to AZD1222 COVID-19 vaccine. Overall study results and limits: There were mostly white British donors and more females than males, and clonal diversity was possibly underestimated.

Measured with immunoSEQ multiplex PCR; TCRdb has only the in-frame clones, and not every one. The data contain 130,000 to 150,000 clones, around nine tenths of them singletons. The V gene's germline CDR1 is MNHEY and CDR2 SVGEGT. The CDR3 is made up of 12 amino acids. Trimming took 5 bases from V and 6 from J; bases not matched to a gene: 1. A single count supports this clone. Its antigen is unidentified. The receptor's source is an adult in good health. Sequencing was performed on peripheral blood, taken on day 0 of AZD1222 vaccination. This rearrangement joins TRBV6-2 or TRBV6-3 to TRBJ2-7; 10 bases are a match to TRBD1. The CDR3 protein is CASSRQGAEQYF. The CDR3 DNA reads TGTGCCAGCAGTAGACAGGGGGCCGAGCAGTACTTC.